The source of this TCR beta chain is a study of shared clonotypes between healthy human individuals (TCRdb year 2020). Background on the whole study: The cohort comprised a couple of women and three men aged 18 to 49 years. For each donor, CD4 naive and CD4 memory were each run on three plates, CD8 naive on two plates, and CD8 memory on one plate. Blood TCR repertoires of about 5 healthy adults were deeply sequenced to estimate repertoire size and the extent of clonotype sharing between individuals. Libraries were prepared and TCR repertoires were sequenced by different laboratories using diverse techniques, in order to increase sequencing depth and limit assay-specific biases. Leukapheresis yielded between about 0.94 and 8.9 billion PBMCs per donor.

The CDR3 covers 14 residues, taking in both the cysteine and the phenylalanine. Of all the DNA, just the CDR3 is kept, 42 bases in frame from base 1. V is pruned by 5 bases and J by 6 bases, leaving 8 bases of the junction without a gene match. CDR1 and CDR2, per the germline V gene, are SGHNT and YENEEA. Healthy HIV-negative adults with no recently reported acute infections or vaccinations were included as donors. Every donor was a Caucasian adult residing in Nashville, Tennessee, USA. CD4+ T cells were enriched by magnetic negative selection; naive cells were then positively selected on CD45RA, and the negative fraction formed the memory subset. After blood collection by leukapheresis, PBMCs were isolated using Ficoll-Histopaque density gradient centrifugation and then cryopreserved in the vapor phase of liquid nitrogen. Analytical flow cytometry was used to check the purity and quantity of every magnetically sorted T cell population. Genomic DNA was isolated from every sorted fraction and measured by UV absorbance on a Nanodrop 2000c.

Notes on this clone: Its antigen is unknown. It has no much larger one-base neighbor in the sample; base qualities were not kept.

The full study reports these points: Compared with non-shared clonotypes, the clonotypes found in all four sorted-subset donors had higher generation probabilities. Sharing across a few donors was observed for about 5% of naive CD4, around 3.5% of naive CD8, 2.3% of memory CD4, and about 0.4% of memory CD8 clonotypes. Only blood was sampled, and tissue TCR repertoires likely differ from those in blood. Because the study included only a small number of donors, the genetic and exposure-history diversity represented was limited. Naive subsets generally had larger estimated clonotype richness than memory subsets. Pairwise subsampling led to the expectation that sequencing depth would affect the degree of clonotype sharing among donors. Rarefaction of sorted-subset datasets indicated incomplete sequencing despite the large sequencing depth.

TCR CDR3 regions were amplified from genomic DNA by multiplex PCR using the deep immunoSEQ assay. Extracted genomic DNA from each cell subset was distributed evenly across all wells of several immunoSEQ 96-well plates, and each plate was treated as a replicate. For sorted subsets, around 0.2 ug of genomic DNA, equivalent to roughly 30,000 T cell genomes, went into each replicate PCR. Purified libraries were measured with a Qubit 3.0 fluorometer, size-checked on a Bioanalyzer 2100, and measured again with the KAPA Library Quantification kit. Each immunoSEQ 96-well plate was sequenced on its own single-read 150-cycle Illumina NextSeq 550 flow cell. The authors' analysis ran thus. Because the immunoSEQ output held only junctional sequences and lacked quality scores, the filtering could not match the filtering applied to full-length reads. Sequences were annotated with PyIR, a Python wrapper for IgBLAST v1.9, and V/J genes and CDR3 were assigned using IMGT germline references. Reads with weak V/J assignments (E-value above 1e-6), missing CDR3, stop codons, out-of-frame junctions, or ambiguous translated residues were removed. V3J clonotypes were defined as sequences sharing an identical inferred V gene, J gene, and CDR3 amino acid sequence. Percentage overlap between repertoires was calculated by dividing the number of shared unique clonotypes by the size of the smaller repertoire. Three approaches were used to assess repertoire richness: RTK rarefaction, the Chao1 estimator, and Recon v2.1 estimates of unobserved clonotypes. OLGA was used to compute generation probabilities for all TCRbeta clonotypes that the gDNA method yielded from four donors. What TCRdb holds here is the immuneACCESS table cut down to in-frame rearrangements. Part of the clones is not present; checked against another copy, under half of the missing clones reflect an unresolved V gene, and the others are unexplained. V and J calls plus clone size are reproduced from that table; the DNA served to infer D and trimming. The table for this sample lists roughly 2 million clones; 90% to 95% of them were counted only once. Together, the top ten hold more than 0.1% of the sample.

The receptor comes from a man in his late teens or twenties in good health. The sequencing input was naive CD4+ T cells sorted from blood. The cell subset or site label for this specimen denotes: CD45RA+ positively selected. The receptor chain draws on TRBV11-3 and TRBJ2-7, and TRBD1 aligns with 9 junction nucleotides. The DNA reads TGTGCCAGCAGCCTAGGACAGGGGTCTGTCGAGCAGTACTTC. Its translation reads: CASSLGQGSVEQYF.